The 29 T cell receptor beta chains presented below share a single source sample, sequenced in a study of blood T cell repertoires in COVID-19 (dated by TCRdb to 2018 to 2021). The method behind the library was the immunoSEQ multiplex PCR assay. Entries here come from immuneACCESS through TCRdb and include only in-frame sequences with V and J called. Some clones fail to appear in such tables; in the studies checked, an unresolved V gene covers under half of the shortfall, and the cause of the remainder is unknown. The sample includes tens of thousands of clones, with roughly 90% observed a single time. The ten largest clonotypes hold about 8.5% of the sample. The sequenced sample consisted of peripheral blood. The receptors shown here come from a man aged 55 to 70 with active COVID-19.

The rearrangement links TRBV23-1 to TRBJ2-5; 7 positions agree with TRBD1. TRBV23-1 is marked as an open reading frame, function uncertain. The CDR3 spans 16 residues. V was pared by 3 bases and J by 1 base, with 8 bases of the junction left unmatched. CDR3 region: CASSHLQGNLQETQYF. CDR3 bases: TGCGCCAGCAGTCACCTACAGGGGAACCTCCAAGAGACCCAGTACTTC.

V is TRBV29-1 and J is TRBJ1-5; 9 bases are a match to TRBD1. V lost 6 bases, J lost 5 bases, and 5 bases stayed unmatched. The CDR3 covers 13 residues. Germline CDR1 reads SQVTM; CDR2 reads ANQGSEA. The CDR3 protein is CSVGQGWDQPQHF. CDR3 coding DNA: TGCAGCGTGGGACAGGGCTGGGATCAGCCCCAGCATTTT.

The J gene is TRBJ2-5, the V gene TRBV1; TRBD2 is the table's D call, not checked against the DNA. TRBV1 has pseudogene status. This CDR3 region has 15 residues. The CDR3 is CTSSHAGNSQETQYF. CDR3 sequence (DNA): TGCACCAGCAGCCACGCCGGGAACTCCCAAGAGACCCAGTACTTC.

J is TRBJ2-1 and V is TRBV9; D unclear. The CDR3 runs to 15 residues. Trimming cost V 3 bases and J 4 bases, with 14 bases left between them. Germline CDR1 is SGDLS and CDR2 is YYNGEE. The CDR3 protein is CASSESRSGYNEQFF. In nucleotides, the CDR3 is TGTGCCAGCAGCGAGAGCCGTTCGGGTTACAATGAGCAGTTCTTC.

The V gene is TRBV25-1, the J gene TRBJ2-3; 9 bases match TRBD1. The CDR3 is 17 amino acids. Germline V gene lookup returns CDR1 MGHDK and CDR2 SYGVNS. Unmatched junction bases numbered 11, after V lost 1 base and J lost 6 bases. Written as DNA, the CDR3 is TGTGCCAGCAGTGAATCCCCGGGACAGGGATACGAGGATACGCAGTATTTT. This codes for CASSESPGQGYEDTQYF.

The CDR3 region is CSAAFGETQYF. The CDR3 bases are TGCAGTGCCGCATTCGGAGAGACCCAGTACTTC. V is TRBV20-1 and J is TRBJ2-5; D remains unclear. There are 11 residues in the CDR3. Per the germline V gene, CDR1 is DFQATT and CDR2 is SNEGSKA (reference sequence). The V end lost 6 bases, the J end lost 4 bases, and 9 bases lay between the germline ends.

CDR3 loop: CASSPGLAGGSASTDTQYF. CDR3 DNA sequence: TGCGCCAGCAGCCCGGGACTAGCGGGAGGGTCGGCTAGCACAGATACGCAGTATTTT. The rearrangement joins TRBV5-1 to TRBJ2-3; 16 bases are a match to TRBD2. Germline V gene data show CDR1 as SGHRS and CDR2 as YFSETQ. V dropped 4 bases and J dropped 0; count of bases not matched to a gene: 8. The CDR3 is made up of 19 amino acids.

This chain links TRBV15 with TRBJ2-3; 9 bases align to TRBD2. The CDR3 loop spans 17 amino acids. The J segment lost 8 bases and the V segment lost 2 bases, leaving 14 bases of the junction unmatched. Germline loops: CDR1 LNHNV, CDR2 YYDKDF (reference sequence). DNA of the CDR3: TGTGCCACCAGCAGACCTACTAGCGGGTGGGTGGCAAGTACGCAGTATTTT. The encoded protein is CATSRPTSGWVASTQYF.

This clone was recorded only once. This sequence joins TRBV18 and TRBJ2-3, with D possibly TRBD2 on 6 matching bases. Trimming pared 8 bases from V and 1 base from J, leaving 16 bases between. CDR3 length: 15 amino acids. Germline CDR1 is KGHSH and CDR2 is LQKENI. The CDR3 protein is CASALGGPGTDTQYF. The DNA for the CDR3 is TGTGCCAGCGCACTGGGGGGACCGGGCACAGATACGCAGTATTTT.

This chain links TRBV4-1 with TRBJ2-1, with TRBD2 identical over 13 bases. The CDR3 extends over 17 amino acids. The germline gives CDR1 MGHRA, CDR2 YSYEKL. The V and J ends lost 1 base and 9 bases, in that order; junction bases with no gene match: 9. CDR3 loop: CASSQGTSGRSKGEQFF. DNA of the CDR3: TGCGCCAGCAGCCAAGGGACTAGCGGGAGATCTAAAGGTGAGCAGTTCTTC.

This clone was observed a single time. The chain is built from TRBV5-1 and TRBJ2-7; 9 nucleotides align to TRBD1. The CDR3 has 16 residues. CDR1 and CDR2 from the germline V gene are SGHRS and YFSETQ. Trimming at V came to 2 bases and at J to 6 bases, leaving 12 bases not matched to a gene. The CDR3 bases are TGCGCCAGCAGCTTCGCGACAGGGGGTGGGTCAGGCGAGCAGTACTTC. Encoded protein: CASSFATGGGSGEQYF.

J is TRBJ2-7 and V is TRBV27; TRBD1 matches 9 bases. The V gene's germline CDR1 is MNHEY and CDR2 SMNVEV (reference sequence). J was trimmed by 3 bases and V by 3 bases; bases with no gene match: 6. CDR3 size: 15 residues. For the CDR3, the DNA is TGTGCCAGCAGTTTCGCCGGGACAGGGCGCTACGAGCAGTACTTC. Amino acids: CASSFAGTGRYEQYF.

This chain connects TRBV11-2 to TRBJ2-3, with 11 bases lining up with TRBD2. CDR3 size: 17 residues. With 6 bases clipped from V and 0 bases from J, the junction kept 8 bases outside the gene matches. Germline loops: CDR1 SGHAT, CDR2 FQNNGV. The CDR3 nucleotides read TGTGCCAGCAGAAGACTAGCGGGGTTCTTAAGCACAGATACGCAGTATTTT. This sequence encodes CASRRLAGFLSTDTQYF.

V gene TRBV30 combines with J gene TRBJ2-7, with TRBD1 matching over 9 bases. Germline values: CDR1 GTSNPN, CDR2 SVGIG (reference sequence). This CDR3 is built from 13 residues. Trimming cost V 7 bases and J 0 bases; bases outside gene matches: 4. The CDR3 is CALDRGGSYEQYF. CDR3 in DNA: TGTGCCTTGGACAGGGGCGGCTCCTACGAGCAGTACTTC.

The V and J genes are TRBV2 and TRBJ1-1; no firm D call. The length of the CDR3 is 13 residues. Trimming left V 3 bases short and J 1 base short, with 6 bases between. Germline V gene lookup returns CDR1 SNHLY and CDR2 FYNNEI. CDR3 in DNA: TGTGCCAGCAGTGACCGGGGGAACACTGAAGCTTTCTTT. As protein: CASSDRGNTEAFF.

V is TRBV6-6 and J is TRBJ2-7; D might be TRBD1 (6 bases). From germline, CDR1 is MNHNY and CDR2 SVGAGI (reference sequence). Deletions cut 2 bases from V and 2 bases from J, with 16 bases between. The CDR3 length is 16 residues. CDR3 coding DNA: TGTGCCAGCAGTTACCATGATAGGGACACTACCTACGAGCAGTACTTC. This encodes CASSYHDRDTTYEQYF.

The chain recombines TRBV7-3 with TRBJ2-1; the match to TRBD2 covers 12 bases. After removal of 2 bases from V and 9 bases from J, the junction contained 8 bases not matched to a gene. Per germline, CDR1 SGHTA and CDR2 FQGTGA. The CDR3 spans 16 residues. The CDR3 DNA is TGTGCCAGCAGCTTATTACCGACTAGCGGGAGCCCTGAGCAGTTCTTC. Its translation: CASSLLPTSGSPEQFF.

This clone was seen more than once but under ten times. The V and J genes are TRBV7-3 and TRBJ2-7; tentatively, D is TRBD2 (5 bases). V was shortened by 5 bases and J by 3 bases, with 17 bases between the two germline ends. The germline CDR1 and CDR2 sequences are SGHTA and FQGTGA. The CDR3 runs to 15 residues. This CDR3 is CASSQLSVTDYEQYF. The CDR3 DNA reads TGTGCCAGCAGCCAACTTAGCGTTACAGACTACGAGCAGTACTTC. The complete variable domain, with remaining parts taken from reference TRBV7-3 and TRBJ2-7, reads GAGVSQTPSNKVTEKGKYVELRCDPISGHTALYWYRQSLGQGPEFLIYFQGTGAADDSGLPNDRFFAVRPEGSVSTLKIQRTERGDSAVYLCASSQLSVTDYEQYFGPGTRLTVT.

The CDR3 spells CASSLSGAGETQYF. CDR3 bases: TGTGCCAGCAGCTTAAGCGGGGCAGGGGAGACCCAGTACTTC. The genes are TRBV7-2 and TRBJ2-5, with 7 bases fitting TRBD2. The CDR3 has 14 residues. V shed 2 bases and J 5 bases; nucleotides not matched to a gene: 5. The V gene's germline CDR1 is SGHTA and CDR2 FQGNSA. Combining the CDR3 with reference TRBV7-2 and TRBJ2-5 gives the whole variable domain GAGVSQSPSNKVTEKGKDVELRCDPISGHTALYWYRQSLGQGLEFLIYFQGNSAPDKSGLPSDRFSAERTGGSVSTLTIQRTQQEDSAVYLCASSLSGAGETQYFGPGTRLLVL.

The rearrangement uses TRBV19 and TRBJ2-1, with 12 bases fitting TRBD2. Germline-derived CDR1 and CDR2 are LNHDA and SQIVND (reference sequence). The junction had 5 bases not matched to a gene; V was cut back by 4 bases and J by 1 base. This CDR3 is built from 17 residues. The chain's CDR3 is CASSTSGRAGSYNEQFF. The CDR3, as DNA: TGTGCCAGTAGTACTAGCGGGAGGGCCGGGTCCTACAATGAGCAGTTCTTC. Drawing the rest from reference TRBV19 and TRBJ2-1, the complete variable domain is DGGITQSPKYLFRKEGQNVTLSCEQNLNHDAMYWYRQDPGQGLRLIYYSQIVNDFQKGDIAEGYSVSREKKESFPLTVTSAQKNPTAFYLCASSTSGRAGSYNEQFFGPGTRLTVL.

The CDR3 DNA is TGTGCCAGCAGCTCCAGTACTAGCGTGCAGTTCTTC. Encoded protein: CASSSSTSVQFF. The V call is TRBV5-5, the J call TRBJ2-1, with 7 bases fitting TRBD2. The trim removed 3 bases at V and 12 bases at J, leaving 6 bases unmatched. This CDR3 is built from 12 residues. Germline assignment: CDR1 SGHKS and CDR2 YYEKEE (reference sequence).

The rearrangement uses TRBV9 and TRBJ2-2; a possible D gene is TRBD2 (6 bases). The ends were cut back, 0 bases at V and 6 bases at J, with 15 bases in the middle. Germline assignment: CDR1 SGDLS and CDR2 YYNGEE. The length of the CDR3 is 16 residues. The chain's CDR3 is CASSVVWGGEAGELFF. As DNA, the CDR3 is TGTGCCAGCAGCGTAGTGTGGGGAGGCGAGGCCGGGGAGCTGTTTTTT.

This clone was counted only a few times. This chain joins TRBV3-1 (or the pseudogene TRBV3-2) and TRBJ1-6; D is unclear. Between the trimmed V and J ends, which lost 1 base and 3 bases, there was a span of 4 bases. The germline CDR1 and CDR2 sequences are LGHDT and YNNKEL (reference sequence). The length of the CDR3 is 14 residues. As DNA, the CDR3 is TGTGCCAGCAGCCAAGTTAACTATAATTCACCCCTCCACTTT. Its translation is CASSQVNYNSPLHF.

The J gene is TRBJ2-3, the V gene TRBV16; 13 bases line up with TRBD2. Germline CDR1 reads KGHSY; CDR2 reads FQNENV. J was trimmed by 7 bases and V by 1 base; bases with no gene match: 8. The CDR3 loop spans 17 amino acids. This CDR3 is CASSQWRLAGGSNTQYF. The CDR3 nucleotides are TGTGCCAGCAGCCAATGGCGACTAGCGGGAGGTTCGAATACGCAGTATTTT.

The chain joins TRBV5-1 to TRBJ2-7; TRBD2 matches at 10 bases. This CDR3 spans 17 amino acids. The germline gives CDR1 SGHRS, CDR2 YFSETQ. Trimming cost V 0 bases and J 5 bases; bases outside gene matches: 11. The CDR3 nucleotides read TGCGCCAGCAGCTTGGCCGGCCTAGCGGGAGCCTTGCACGAGCAGTACTTC. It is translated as CASSLAGLAGALHEQYF.

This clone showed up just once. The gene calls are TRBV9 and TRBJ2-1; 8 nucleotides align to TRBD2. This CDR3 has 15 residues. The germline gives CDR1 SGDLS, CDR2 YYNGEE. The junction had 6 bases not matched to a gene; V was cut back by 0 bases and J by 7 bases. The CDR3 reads CASSVVSAGENEQFF. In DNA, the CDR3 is TGTGCCAGCAGCGTAGTATCAGCGGGAGAGAATGAGCAGTTCTTC.

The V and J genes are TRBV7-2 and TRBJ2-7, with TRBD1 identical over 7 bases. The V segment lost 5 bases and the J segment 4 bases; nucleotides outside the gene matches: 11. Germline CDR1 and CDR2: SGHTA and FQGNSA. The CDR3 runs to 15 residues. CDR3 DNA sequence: TGTGCCAGCAGCCACGCTGGGACAGTAGAGTACGAGCAGTACTTC. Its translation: CASSHAGTVEYEQYF.

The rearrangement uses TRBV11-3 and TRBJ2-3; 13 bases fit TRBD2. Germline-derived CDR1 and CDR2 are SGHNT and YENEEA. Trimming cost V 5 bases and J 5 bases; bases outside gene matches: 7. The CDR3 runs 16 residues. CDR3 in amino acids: CASSAGTSGAKDTQYF. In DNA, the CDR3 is TGTGCCAGCAGCGCGGGGACTAGCGGGGCCAAAGATACGCAGTATTTT.

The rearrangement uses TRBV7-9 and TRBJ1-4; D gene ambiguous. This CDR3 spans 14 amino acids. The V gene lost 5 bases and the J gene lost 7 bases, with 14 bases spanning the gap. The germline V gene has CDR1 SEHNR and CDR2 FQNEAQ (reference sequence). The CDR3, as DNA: TGTGCCAGCAGCCCCACCGGACGGGGTGAAAAACTGTTTTTT. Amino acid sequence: CASSPTGRGEKLFF.